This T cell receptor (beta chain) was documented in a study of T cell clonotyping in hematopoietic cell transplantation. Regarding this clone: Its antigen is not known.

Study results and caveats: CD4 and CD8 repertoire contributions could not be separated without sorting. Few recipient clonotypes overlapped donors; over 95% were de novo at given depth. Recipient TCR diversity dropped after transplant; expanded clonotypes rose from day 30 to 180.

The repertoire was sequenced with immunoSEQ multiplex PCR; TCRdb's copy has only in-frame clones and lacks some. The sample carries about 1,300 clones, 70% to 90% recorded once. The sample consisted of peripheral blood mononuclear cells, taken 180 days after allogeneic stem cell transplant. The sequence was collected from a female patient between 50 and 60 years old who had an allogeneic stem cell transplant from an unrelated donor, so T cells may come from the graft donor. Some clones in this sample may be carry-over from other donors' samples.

The CDR3 region has the DNA TGTGCCTGGGACCCCGTGGGCGATAGGAACGAGCAGTACTTC. This sequence encodes CAWDPVGDRNEQYF. This chain joins TRBV30 and TRBJ2-7; D remains unclear. The V and J ends lost 5 bases and 5 bases respectively, with 19 bases between them. This CDR3 contains 14 residues. Germline CDR1 GTSNPN, CDR2 SVGIG (reference sequence).